Listed below are T cell receptor beta chains from one sample, sequenced in a study of cytomegalovirus exposure and HLA in healthy donors. Measured with immunoSEQ multiplex PCR; TCRdb has only the in-frame clones, and not every one. Of a few hundred thousand clones in the sample, about 75% were seen once. The sequencing sample was made of PBMCs. Receptors originate from a man between 18 and 35 years old in good health and CMV-seronegative. CDR3s include the opening cysteine and the closing phenylalanine or tryptophan. Each record gives: clone size, D gene, CDR3 length, V gene, J gene, CDR3 protein, CDR3 DNA. D genes are given only for firm matches. A clone size is listed for some rows: how often the clone was seen (once, few, many), or a class if it is expanded.

.,TRBD2,17,TRBV15,TRBJ2-3,CATSTPLAGGWADTQYF,TGTGCCACCAGCACACCTCTAGCGGGGGGGTGGGCAGATACGCAGTATTTT
.,.,11,TRBV25-1,TRBJ2-1,CASGEYNEQFF,TGTGCCAGCGGGGAGTACAATGAGCAGTTCTTC
.,TRBD1,16,TRBV12-5,TRBJ2-3,CASGSYPGQGTDTQYF,TGTGCTAGTGGTTCGTATCCGGGACAGGGCACAGATACGCAGTATTTT
.,TRBD1,15,TRBV6-5,TRBJ1-2,CASSVPGTGSYGYTF,TGTGCCAGCAGTGTTCCGGGGACAGGGAGCTATGGCTACACCTTC
.,.,17,TRBV30,TRBJ2-5,CAWSPARQGGFRETQYF,TGTGCCTGGAGTCCCGCACGACAGGGAGGATTTCGAGAGACCCAGTACTTC
.,TRBD2,17,TRBV19,TRBJ2-4,CASRPGLAVPRKNIQYF,TGTGCCAGTAGGCCGGGACTAGCGGTGCCGCGCAAAAACATTCAGTACTTC
.,.,13,TRBV7-2,TRBJ2-3,CASRLGGADTQYF,TGTGCCAGCAGGCTAGGGGGAGCGGATACGCAGTATTTT
.,TRBD1,13,TRBV19,TRBJ2-7,CASSPGDSYEQYF,TGTGCCAGTAGTCCCGGGGACAGCTACGAGCAGTACTTC
.,.,13,TRBV11-2,TRBJ2-4,CASSFNWKNIQYF,TGTGCCAGCAGCTTTAACTGGAAAAACATTCAGTACTTC
.,TRBD1,16,TRBV5-6,TRBJ1-1,CASSLEQGAWGTEAFF,TGTGCCAGCAGCTTGGAACAGGGGGCGTGGGGCACTGAAGCTTTCTTT
.,.,14,TRBV12-5,TRBJ2-1,CASGLEGGFGEQFF,TGTGCTAGTGGGTTGGAAGGAGGGTTCGGGGAGCAGTTCTTC
once,.,15,TRBV7-9,TRBJ2-5,CASSFGGGWPETQYF,TGTGCCAGCAGCTTCGGTGGGGGGTGGCCGGAGACCCAGTACTTC
.,.,13,TRBV18,TRBJ2-7,CASSPREGYEQYF,TGTGCCAGCTCACCACGAGAGGGTTACGAGCAGTACTTC
.,TRBD2,13,TRBV28,TRBJ2-7,CASRAGGPYEQYF,TGTGCCAGCAGAGCGGGAGGGCCATACGAGCAGTACTTC
.,.,13,TRBV9,TRBJ2-7,CVIGRGHYDEQYF,TGTGTCATCGGCCGGGGACATTACGACGAGCAGTACTTC
.,TRBD2,18,TRBV4-1,TRBJ2-3,CASSQVFSSGKDTDTQYF,TGCGCCAGCAGCCAAGTTTTCTCTAGCGGGAAAGACACAGATACGCAGTATTTT
.,.,12,TRBV28,TRBJ1-1,CASSSGPTEAFF,TGTGCCAGCTCCTCAGGGCCCACTGAAGCTTTCTTT
once,TRBD1,15,TRBV30,TRBJ2-5,CAWSRGQGAVGTQYF,TGTGCCTGGAGTAGGGGACAGGGGGCAGTTGGGACCCAGTACTTC
.,.,15,TRBV7-3,TRBJ2-2,CASSRDRTDTGELFF,TGTGCCAGCAGCCGCGACAGGACAGACACCGGGGAGCTGTTTTTT
.,.,13,TRBV5-8,TRBJ2-7,CASGQGYSYEQYF,TGTGCCAGCGGGCAGGGGTACTCCTACGAGCAGTACTTC
.,TRBD2,16,TRBV15,TRBJ2-3,CATARGTSGDTDTQYF,TGTGCCACCGCGCGGGGGACTAGCGGGGACACAGATACGCAGTATTTT
once,TRBD1,16,TRBV12-5,TRBJ2-3,CASGLVLGTEGDTQYF,TGTGCTAGTGGTTTGGTACTTGGGACAGAGGGAGATACGCAGTATTTT
.,TRBD2,18,TRBV5-4,TRBJ2-2,CASSLVGSGSINTGELFF,TGTGCCAGCAGCTTGGTCGGTAGCGGGAGTATAAATACCGGGGAGCTGTTTTTT
.,TRBD2,14,TRBV6-1,TRBJ2-5,CASSVGLAGETQYF,TGTGCCAGCAGTGTCGGACTAGCGGGAGAGACCCAGTACTTC
.,TRBD1,18,TRBV18,TRBJ2-6,CASSPSRTGTSGANVLTF,TGTGCCAGCTCACCCTCAAGGACAGGGACCTCTGGGGCCAACGTCCTGACTTTC
.,TRBD2,14,TRBV2,TRBJ2-2,CATLSGKNTGELFF,TGTGCCACCCTCAGCGGGAAGAACACCGGGGAGCTGTTTTTT
.,TRBD1,16,TRBV2,TRBJ1-5,CASSRGQGYSNQPQHF,TGTGCCAGCAGTAGAGGACAGGGCTATAGCAATCAGCCCCAGCATTTT
.,.,13,TRBV11-2,TRBJ1-2,CASSLDTQYGYTF,TGTGCCAGCAGCTTAGATACGCAGTATGGCTACACCTTC
few,.,18,TRBV5-5,TRBJ2-7,CASSLGHGRGTVTYEQYF,TGTGCCAGCAGCTTGGGTCATGGTCGGGGTACCGTAACCTACGAGCAGTACTTC
.,TRBD1,13,TRBV28,TRBJ1-5,CATSQGLNQPQHF,TGTGCCACCTCACAGGGGCTCAATCAGCCCCAGCATTTT